This is a list of T cell receptor beta chains from one sample in a study of shared clonotypes between healthy human individuals. Data came from immunoSEQ multiplex PCR; TCRdb stores just in-frame clones and leaves some out. The data hold roughly 650,000 clones, with around 96% observed a single time. The sequenced sample was naive CD8+ T cells sorted from blood. Source of these receptors: a woman in her twenties or thirties in good health. The CDR3 runs from the conserved cysteine through the conserved F or W. Fields, in order: J gene, CDR3 length, V gene, D gene, clone size, CDR3 DNA, CDR3 protein. A D gene is named only where the DNA matches it firmly. Rows give clone size only sometimes, using once, few, many, or a class for an expanded clone.

TRBJ1-5	14	TRBV27	NA	NA	TGTGCCAGCAGAGGGGGATTTAGCAATCAGCCCCAGCATTTT	CASRGGFSNQPQHF
TRBJ2-7	18	TRBV7-2	TRBD2	once	TGTGCCAGCAGCTTAATCGGGCTAGCGGAGTATCCGTCCTACGAGCAGTACTTC	CASSLIGLAEYPSYEQYF
TRBJ2-3	16	TRBV5-4	NA	NA	TGTGCCAGCAGCCGGAACAGGGTCACGAGCACAGATACGCAGTATTTT	CASSRNRVTSTDTQYF
TRBJ2-1	19	TRBV19	TRBD2	NA	TGTGCCAGTAGTATCCCGTCGACTAGCGGGAGGTTCGGGTACAATGAGCAGTTCTTC	CASSIPSTSGRFGYNEQFF
TRBJ2-7	13	TRBV28	TRBD1	NA	TGTGCCAGCAGGAAACAGGGGGCGGATGAGCAGTACTTC	CASRKQGADEQYF
TRBJ2-7	14	TRBV10-3	NA	NA	TGTGCCATCAATGAATATGGGGCGCGGGGCGAGCAGTACTTC	CAINEYGARGEQYF
TRBJ2-7	12	TRBV7-9	NA	NA	TGTGCCAGCAGCTTAACAGAATACGAGCAGTACTTC	CASSLTEYEQYF
TRBJ2-1	16	TRBV5-1	TRBD2	NA	TGCGCCAGCAGCTTGCGGTCGGGACTAACAAACAATGAGCAGTTCTTC	CASSLRSGLTNNEQFF
TRBJ2-7	15	TRBV6-5	NA	NA	TGTGCCAGCACCAAAAACGAGGGGGTTACTGGCGAGCAGTACTTC	CASTKNEGVTGEQYF
TRBJ2-3	16	TRBV5-5	NA	NA	TGTGCCAGCAGGCAAACTAGCTCGATCGGCACAGATACGCAGTATTTT	CASRQTSSIGTDTQYF
TRBJ2-1	11	TRBV28	NA	NA	TGTGCCAGCAGTTTACTAGATGAGCAGTTCTTC	CASSLLDEQFF
TRBJ1-5	15	TRBV28	TRBD1	NA	TGTGCCAGCCTACCACAGGGGTCATTGGGGCAGCCCCAGCATTTT	CASLPQGSLGQPQHF
TRBJ1-2	13	TRBV28	TRBD1	few	TGTGCCAGCCTAGGGGACAGACAGTATGGCTACACCTTC	CASLGDRQYGYTF
TRBJ1-1	14	TRBV10-2	NA	NA	TGCGCCAGCAGTGGGGGCAGGACAAACACTGAAGCTTTCTTT	CASSGGRTNTEAFF
TRBJ1-4	15	TRBV2	NA	NA	TGTGCCAGCAGCATTCCTAGGGGGGCTAATGAAAAACTGTTTTTT	CASSIPRGANEKLFF
TRBJ1-2	16	TRBV27	NA	NA	TGTGCCAGCAGCCCGAGAAAGGGTCGATCGTACTATGGCTACACCTTC	CASSPRKGRSYYGYTF
TRBJ1-3	15	TRBV28	NA	NA	TGTGCCAGCAGACCGGACAGTTTCTCTGGAAACACCATATATTTT	CASRPDSFSGNTIYF
TRBJ1-5	14	TRBV5-6	NA	NA	TGTGCCAGCAGCTATGCTTGGGGCAATCAGCCCCAGCATTTT	CASSYAWGNQPQHF
TRBJ2-1	13	TRBV27	NA	NA	TGTGCCAGCAGCACCCCCCCCGGGAGTGAGCAGTTCTTC	CASSTPPGSEQFF
TRBJ2-1	15	TRBV9	NA	NA	TGTGCCAGCAGCGGAAGGGGGATTGGAAGCAATGAGCAGTTCTTC	CASSGRGIGSNEQFF
TRBJ2-2	13	TRBV29-1	NA	NA	TGCAGCGTTTCCCACTTAAGTTCCGGGGAGCTGTTTTTT	CSVSHLSSGELFF
TRBJ1-1	16	TRBV25-1	NA	NA	TGTGCCAGCAGTGAAGGTGTTATAGGGACAAGGGTCGCAGCTTTCTTT	CASSEGVIGTRVAAFF
TRBJ1-2	15	TRBV11-2	NA	NA	TGTGCCAGCAGCTTAGACCCAGGGTCTAACTATGGCTACACCTTC	CASSLDPGSNYGYTF
TRBJ2-7	14	TRBV23-1	TRBD1	NA	TGCGCCAACACCTGGGACAGTGGCTCCTACGAGCAGTACTTC	CANTWDSGSYEQYF
TRBJ2-1	18	TRBV11-3	TRBD1	NA	TGTGCCAGCAGCAGCCGGGACAGGGGCCCTACCGCGGGAAATGAGCAGTTCTTC	CASSSRDRGPTAGNEQFF
TRBJ1-3	16	TRBV6-1	NA	NA	TGTGCCAGCAGTGAACCCCCCCAATTCTCTGGAAACACCATATATTTT	CASSEPPQFSGNTIYF
TRBJ2-1	12	TRBV28	NA	NA	TGTGCCAGCAGTTTCCTAGCCGGTGAGCAGTTCTTC	CASSFLAGEQFF
TRBJ2-1	16	TRBV2	NA	NA	TGTGCCAGCAGCCGAACCGGGGACTCCTCCTACAATGAGCAGTTCTTC	CASSRTGDSSYNEQFF
TRBJ2-2	16	TRBV27	NA	NA	TGTGCCAGCAGTCCGTCGGACAAGGCGAACACCGGGGAGCTGTTTTTT	CASSPSDKANTGELFF
TRBJ2-1	14	TRBV25-1	NA	NA	TGTGCCAGCAGTGACCAGGGTGCGAACAATGAGCAGTTCTTC	CASSDQGANNEQFF
TRBJ2-1	15	TRBV27	NA	NA	TGTGCCAGCAGTTTATTTGGTGAGCGGACTAATGAGCAGTTCTTC	CASSLFGERTNEQFF
TRBJ2-5	14	TRBV28	NA	NA	TGTGCCAGCAGCCGAATAGTCGGTGATCTAACCCAGTACTTC	CASSRIVGDLTQYF
TRBJ2-3	19	TRBV5-4	TRBD2	NA	TGTGCCAGCAGCTCCTCGGTCGCGCTAGCGGGAGACTTCACAGATACGCAGTATTTT	CASSSSVALAGDFTDTQYF
TRBJ2-2	15	TRBV7-2	TRBD2	once	TGTGCCAGCAGCTTCGGAGCGGGAGAGGCCGGGGAGCTGTTTTTT	CASSFGAGEAGELFF
TRBJ1-2	12	TRBV9	NA	once	TGTGCCAGCAGCCCCGGGTCCTATGGCTACACCTTC	CASSPGSYGYTF
TRBJ2-3	13	TRBV6-1	NA	NA	TGTGCCAGCAGCGCCGACCGGTCGGATACGCAGTATTTT	CASSADRSDTQYF
TRBJ2-7	15	TRBV29-1	NA	NA	TGCAGCGTCCACAGTGGGCAGGGGGGGATTTACGAGCAGTACTTC	CSVHSGQGGIYEQYF
TRBJ1-4	15	TRBV6-1	TRBD1	NA	TGTGCCAGCGAATACCGGGACAGGGGGAGTGAAAAACTGTTTTTT	CASEYRDRGSEKLFF
TRBJ1-2	16	TRBV7-2	NA	NA	TGTGCCAGCAGCTTAGGTCCTGAGGCACTACCTGTTGGCTACACCTTC	CASSLGPEALPVGYTF
TRBJ2-7	16	TRBV28	TRBD2	NA	TGTGCCAGCAGTTTAACTTTGGCTAGCGGGAGCTACGAGCAGTACTTC	CASSLTLASGSYEQYF
TRBJ1-5	14	TRBV2	NA	NA	TGTGCCAGCAGTGAGGGGGGGGGCAATCAGCCCCAGCATTTT	CASSEGGGNQPQHF
TRBJ2-7	14	TRBV5-6	TRBD2	NA	TGTGCCAGCAGCTTAGCGGGAGGTATCCACGAGCAGTACTTC	CASSLAGGIHEQYF
TRBJ2-1	15	TRBV4-1	TRBD1	NA	TGCGCCAGCAGCCTCCGGACAGGGCTTAGTAATGAGCAGTTCTTC	CASSLRTGLSNEQFF
TRBJ1-1	12	TRBV30	NA	few	TGTGCCTGGAGGGCTAGTGGCACTGAAGCTTTCTTT	CAWRASGTEAFF
TRBJ2-7	15	TRBV27	TRBD2	once	TGTGCCAGCAGTTATAGACTAGCGGGAGGGTACGAGCAGTACTTC	CASSYRLAGGYEQYF
TRBJ2-1	16	TRBV7-9	NA	NA	TGTGCCAGCAGCTTATTGGCGGAGGACCCTGTCAATGAGCAGTTCTTC	CASSLLAEDPVNEQFF
TRBJ1-4	16	TRBV11-2	NA	NA	TGTGCCAGCAGCTTAGATCAGGCCGGATATAATGAAAAACTGTTTTTT	CASSLDQAGYNEKLFF
TRBJ2-7	14	TRBV2	NA	NA	TGTGCCAGCAGCGGGGCCGACGGGACCTACGAGCAGTACTTC	CASSGADGTYEQYF
TRBJ1-1	14	TRBV10-3	NA	NA	TGTGCCACCCAGCACACGGCTATGAACACTGAAGCTTTCTTT	CATQHTAMNTEAFF
TRBJ1-1	13	TRBV11-2	NA	NA	TGTGCCAGCAGCTTAATGGGGGGCACTGAAGCTTTCTTT	CASSLMGGTEAFF
TRBJ2-3	13	TRBV5-1	NA	NA	TGCGCCAGCAGCCTGGGTGGCGCAGATACGCAGTATTTT	CASSLGGADTQYF
TRBJ2-2	16	TRBV28	TRBD1	NA	TGTGCCAGCAGTTTTTGGGCAGGGGGGAACACCGGGGAGCTGTTTTTT	CASSFWAGGNTGELFF
TRBJ1-1	14	TRBV6-6	NA	NA	TGTGCCAGCAGTTACATTGGCCCAGGCACTGAAGCTTTCTTT	CASSYIGPGTEAFF
TRBJ2-7	20	TRBV5-1	TRBD2	NA	TGCGCCAGCAGCTTGATGCCTCCGGGACTAGCGGGAGATTGGTCCTACGAGCAGTACTTC	CASSLMPPGLAGDWSYEQYF
TRBJ2-1	12	TRBV6-6	NA	NA	TGTGCCAGCAGTTTACTAGCAAATGAGCAGTTCTTC	CASSLLANEQFF
TRBJ1-1	11	TRBV20-1	NA	NA	TGCAGTGCTCCCCCCGGGACTGAAGCTTTCTTT	CSAPPGTEAFF
TRBJ2-2	14	TRBV28	NA	NA	TGTGCCACCTCGTCGGACGGAAACACCGGGGAGCTGTTTTTT	CATSSDGNTGELFF
TRBJ2-7	17	TRBV6-1	TRBD2	once	TGTGCCAGCAGTGGCCCTTTACCGGGACTACGAACCTACGAGCAGTACTTC	CASSGPLPGLRTYEQYF
TRBJ1-5	19	TRBV29-1	TRBD1	NA	TGCAGCGGGAATCCCTCAGGGGGGTGGGGAGCGAGCCGCAATCAGCCCCAGCATTTT	CSGNPSGGWGASRNQPQHF